This T cell receptor (beta chain) originates from a study of T cell responses to AZD1222 COVID-19 vaccine. Findings and caveats of the study: Nearly half of unique spike-specific TCRs reportedly avoided B.1.351 and B.1.1.7 mutated regions. Clonal diversity may have been underestimated in mostly white British donors.

Data came from immunoSEQ multiplex PCR; TCRdb stores just in-frame clones and leaves some out. The table includes about 150,000 clones, around 88% detected once. As to this clone: Its target is unknown.

The V end lost 6 bases, the J end lost 7 bases, and 13 bases lay between the germline ends. CDR3 length: 13 residues. Germline assignment: CDR1 MNHEY and CDR2 SVGAGI. The chain employs TRBV6-5 and TRBJ1-5; no reliable D call. The sample in question was peripheral blood, obtained on day 0 of AZD1222 vaccination. This TCR came from an adult in good health. The CDR3: CASSPRIGQPQHF. The CDR3 region has the DNA TGTGCCAGCAGCCCGAGAATCGGGCAGCCCCAGCATTTT.